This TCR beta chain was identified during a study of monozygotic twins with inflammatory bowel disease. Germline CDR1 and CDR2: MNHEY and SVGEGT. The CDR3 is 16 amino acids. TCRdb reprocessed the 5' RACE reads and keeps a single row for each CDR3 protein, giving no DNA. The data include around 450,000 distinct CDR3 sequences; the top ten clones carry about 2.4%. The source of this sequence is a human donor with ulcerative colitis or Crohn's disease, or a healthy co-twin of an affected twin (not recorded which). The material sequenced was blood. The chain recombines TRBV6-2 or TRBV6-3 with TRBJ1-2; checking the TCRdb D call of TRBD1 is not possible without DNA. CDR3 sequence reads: CASSYSRAPKGVGYTF.